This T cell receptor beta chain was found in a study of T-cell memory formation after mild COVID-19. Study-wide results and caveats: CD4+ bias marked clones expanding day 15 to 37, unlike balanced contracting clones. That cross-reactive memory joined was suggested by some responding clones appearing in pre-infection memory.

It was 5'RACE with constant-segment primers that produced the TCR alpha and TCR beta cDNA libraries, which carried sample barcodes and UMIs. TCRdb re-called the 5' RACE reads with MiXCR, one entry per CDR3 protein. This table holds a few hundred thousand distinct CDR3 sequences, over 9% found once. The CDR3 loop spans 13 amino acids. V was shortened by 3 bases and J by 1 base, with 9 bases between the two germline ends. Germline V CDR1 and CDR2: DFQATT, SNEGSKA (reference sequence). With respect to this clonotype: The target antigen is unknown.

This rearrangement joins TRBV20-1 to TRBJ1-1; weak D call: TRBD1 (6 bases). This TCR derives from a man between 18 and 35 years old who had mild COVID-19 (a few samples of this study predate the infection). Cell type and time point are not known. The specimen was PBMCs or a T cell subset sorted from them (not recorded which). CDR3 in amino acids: CSASGGANTEAFF. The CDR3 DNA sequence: TGCAGTGCTAGTGGGGGGGCGAACACTGAAGCTTTCTTT.